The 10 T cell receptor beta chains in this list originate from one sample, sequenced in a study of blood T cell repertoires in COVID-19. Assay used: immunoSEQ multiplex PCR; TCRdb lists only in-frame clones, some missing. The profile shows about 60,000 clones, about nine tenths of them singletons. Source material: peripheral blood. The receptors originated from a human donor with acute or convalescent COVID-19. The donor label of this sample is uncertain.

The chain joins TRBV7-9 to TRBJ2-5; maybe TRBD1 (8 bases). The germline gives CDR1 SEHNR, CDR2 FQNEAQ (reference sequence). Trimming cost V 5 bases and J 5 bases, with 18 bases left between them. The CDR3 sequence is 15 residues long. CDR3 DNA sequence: TGTGCCAGCAGCCCTCGGGACAGGCGGGGGGAGACCCAGTACTTC. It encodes CASSPRDRRGETQYF.

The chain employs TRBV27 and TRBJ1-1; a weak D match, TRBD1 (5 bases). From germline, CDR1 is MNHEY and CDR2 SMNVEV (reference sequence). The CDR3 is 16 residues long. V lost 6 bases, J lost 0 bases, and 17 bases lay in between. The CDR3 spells CASRPLGGNLNTEAFF. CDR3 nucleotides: TGTGCCAGCAGGCCCCTCGGGGGGAACTTGAACACTGAAGCTTTCTTT.

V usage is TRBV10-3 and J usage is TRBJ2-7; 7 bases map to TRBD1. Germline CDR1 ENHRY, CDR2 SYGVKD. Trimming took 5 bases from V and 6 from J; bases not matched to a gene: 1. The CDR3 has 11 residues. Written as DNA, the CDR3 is TGTGCCATCAGTCCAGGGGGCGAGCAGTACGTC. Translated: CAISPGGEQYV.

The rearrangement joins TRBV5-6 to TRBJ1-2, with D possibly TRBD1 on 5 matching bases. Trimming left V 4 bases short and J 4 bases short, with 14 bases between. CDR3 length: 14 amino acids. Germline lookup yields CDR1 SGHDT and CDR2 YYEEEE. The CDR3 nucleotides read TGTGCCAGCAGCCCGCGACAGTACCTCTATGGCTACACCTTC. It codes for CASSPRQYLYGYTF.

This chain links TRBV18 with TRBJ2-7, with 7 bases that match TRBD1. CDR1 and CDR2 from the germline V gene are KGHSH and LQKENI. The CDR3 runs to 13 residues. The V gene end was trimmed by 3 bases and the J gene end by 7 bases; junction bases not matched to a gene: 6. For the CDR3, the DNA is TGTGCCAGCTCACCTATGGGACAGACGGAGCAGTACTTC. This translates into CASSPMGQTEQYF.

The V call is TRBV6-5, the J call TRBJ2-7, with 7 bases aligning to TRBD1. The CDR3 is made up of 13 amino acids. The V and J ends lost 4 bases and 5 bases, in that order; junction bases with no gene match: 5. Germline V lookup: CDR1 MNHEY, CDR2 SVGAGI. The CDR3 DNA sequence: TGTGCCAGCAGTTCTGACAGGGATCACGAGCAGTACGTC. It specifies CASSSDRDHEQYV.

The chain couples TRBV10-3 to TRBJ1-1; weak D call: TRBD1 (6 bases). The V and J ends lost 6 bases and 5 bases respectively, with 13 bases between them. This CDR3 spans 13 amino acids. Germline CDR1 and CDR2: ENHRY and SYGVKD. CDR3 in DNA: TGTGCCATCAGACAGGGCTTGGGAACTGAAGCTTTCTTT. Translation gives CAIRQGLGTEAFF.

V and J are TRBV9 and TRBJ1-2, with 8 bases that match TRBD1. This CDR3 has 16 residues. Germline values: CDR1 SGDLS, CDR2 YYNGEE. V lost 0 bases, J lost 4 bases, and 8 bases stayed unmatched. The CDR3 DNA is TGTGCCAGCAGCGTAGGCGCTCAGGGGGCGGGCTATGGCTACACCTTC. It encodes CASSVGAQGAGYGYTF. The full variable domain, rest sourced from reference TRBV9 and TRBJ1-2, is DSGVTQTPKHLITATGQRVTLRCSPRSGDLSVYWYQQSLDQGLQFLIQYYNGEERAKGNILERFSAQQFPDLHSELNLSSLELGDSALYFCASSVGAQGAGYGYTFGSGTRLTVV.

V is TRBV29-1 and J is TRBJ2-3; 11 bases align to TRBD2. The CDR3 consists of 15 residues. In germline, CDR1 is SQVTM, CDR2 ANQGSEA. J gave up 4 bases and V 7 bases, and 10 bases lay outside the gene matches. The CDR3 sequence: CSGRLAGRIPDTQYF. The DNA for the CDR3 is TGCAGCGGCCGACTAGCGGGGAGAATCCCAGATACGCAGTATTTT.

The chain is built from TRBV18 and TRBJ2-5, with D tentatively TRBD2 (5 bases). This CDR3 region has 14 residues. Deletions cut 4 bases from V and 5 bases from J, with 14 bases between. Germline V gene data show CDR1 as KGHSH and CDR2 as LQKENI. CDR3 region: CASSLARGPETQYF. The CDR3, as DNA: TGTGCCAGCTCACTAGCGAGAGGCCCGGAGACCCAGTACTTC.